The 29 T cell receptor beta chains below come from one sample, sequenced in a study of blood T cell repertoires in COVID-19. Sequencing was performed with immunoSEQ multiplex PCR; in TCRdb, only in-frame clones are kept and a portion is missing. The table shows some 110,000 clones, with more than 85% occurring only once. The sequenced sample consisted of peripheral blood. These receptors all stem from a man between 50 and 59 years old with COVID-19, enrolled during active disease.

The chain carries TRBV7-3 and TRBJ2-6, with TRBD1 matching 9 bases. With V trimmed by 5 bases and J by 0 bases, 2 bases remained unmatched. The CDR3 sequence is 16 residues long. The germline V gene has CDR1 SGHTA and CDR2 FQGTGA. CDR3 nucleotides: TGTGCCAGCAGCCCGACAGGGGGCTCTGGGGCCAACGTCCTGACTTTC. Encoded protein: CASSPTGGSGANVLTF.

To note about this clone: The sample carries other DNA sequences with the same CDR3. Here the CDR3 reads CASSYEGTGDYEQYF. The CDR3 region has the DNA TGTGCCAGCAGTTACGAAGGGACAGGCGACTACGAGCAGTACTTC. This chain joins TRBV6-2 or TRBV6-3 and TRBJ2-7; TRBD1 matches at 8 bases. The trim removed 2 bases at V and 3 bases at J, leaving 6 bases unmatched. Germline V CDR1 and CDR2: MNHEY, SVGEGT. CDR3 size: 15 residues.

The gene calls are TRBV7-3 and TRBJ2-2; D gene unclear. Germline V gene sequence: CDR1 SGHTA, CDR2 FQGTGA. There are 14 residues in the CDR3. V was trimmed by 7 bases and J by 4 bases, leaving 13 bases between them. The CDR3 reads CASTLERGTGELFF. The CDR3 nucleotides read TGTGCCAGCACCCTAGAACGAGGCACCGGGGAGCTGTTTTTT.

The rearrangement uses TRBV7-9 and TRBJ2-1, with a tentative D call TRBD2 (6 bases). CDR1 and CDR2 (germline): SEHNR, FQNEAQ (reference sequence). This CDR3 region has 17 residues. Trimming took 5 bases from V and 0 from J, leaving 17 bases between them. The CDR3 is CASSPHGGLSSYNEQFF. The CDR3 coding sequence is TGTGCCAGCAGCCCGCACGGAGGGCTCTCCTCCTACAATGAGCAGTTCTTC.

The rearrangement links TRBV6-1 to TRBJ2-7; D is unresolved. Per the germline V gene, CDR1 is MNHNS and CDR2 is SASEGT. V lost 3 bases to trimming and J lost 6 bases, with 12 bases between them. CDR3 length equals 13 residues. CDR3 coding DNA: TGTGCCAGCAGTGAGTACGGTTCGGGCGAGCAGTACGTC. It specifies CASSEYGSGEQYV.

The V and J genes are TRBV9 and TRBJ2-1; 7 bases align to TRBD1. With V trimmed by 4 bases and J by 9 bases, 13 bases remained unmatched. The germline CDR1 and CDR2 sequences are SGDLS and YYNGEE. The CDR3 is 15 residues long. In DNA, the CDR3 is TGTGCCAGCAGCCCAAGTAACCGACAGGGCACTGAGCAGTTCTTC. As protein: CASSPSNRQGTEQFF.

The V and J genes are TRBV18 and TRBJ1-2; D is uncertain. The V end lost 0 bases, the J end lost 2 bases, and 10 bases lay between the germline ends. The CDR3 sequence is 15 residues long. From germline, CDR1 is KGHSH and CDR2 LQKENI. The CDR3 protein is CASSPPREKNYGYTF. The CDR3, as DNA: TGTGCCAGCTCACCACCCCGGGAGAAGAACTATGGCTACACCTTC.

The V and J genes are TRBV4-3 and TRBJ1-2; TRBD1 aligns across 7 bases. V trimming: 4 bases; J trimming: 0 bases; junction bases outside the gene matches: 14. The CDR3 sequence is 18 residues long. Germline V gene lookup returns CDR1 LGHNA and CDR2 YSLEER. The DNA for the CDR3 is TGCGCCAGCAGCCTAGACACCGGGACAGCGGTAACTAACTATGGCTACACCTTC. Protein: CASSLDTGTAVTNYGYTF.

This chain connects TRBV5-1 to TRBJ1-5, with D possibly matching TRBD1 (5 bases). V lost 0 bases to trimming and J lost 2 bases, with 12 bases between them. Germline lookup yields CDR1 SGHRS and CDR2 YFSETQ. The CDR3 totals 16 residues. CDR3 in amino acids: CASSLGHTGGNQPQHF. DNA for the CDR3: TGCGCCAGCAGCTTGGGGCACACAGGAGGCAATCAGCCCCAGCATTTT.

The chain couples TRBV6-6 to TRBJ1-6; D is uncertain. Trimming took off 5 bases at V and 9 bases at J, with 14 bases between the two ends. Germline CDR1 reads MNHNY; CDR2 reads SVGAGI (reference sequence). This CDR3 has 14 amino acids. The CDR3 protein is CASSLDGERSPLHF. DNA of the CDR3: TGTGCCAGCAGTCTGGACGGGGAACGTTCACCCCTCCACTTT.

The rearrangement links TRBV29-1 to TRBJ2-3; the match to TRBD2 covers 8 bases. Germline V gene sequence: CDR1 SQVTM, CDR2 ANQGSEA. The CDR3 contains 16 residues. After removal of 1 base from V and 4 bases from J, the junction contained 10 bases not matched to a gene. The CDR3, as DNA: TGCAGCGTTGAAGCGGTGGGGACTAGGTTGGCAGATACGCAGTATTTT. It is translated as CSVEAVGTRLADTQYF.

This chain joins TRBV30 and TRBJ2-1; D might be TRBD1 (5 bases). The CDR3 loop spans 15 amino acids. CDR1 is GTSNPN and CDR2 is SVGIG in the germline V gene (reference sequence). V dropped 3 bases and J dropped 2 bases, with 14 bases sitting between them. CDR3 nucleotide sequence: TGTGCCTGGAGGCCCACAGGTGGGGCCTACAATGAGCAGTTCTTC. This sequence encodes CAWRPTGGAYNEQFF.

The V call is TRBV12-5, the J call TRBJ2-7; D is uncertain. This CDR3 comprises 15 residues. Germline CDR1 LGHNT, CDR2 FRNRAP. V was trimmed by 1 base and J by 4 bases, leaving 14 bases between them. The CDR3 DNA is TGTGCTAGTGGTTTGGCACGCCCCAGCGCGTACGAGCAGTACGTC. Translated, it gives CASGLARPSAYEQYV.

CDR3 DNA: TGTGCCATCAGTCCCAGCGGATACACAGATACGCAGTATTTT. Translating it yields CAISPSGYTDTQYF. The chain has TRBV10-3 and TRBJ2-3, with a weak D call TRBD2 (5 bases). Germline values: CDR1 ENHRY, CDR2 SYGVKD. CDR3 length equals 14 residues. V gave up 5 bases and J gave up 2 bases, with 11 bases separating them.

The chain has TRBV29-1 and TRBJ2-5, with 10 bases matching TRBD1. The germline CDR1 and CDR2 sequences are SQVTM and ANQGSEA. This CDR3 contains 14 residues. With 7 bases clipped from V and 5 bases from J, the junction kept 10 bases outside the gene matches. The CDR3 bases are TGCAGCGGACGGGACAGGGGACGCCAGGAGACCCAGTACTTC. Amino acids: CSGRDRGRQETQYF.

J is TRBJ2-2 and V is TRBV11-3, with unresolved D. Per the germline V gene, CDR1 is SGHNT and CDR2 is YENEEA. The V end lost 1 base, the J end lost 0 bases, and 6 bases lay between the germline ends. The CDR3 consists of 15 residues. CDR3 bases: TGTGCCAGCAGCTTAGGCGGAGCGAACACCGGGGAGCTGTTTTTT. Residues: CASSLGGANTGELFF.

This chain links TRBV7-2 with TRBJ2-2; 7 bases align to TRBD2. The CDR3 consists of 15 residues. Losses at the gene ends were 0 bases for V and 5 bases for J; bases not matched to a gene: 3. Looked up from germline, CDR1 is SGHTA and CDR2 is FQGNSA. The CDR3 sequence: CASSLAGGGTGELFF. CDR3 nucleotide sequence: TGTGCCAGCAGCTTAGCTGGGGGAGGGACCGGGGAGCTGTTTTTT.

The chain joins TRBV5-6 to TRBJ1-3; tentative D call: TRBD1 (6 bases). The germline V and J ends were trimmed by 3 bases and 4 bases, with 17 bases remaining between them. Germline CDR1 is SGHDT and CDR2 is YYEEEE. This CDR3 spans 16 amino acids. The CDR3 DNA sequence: TGTGCCAGCAGCTGGGGGCAGGTCCTGGGAGGAAACACCATATATTTT. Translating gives CASSWGQVLGGNTIYF.

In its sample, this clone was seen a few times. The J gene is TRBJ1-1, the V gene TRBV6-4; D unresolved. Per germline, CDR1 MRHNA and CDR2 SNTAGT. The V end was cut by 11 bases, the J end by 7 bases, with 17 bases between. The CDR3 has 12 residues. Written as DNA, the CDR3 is TGTGCCGGGTCACTGACTTTAGGTGAAGCTTTCTTT. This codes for CAGSLTLGEAFF.

CDR3 sequence: CASSSEALQETQYF. In nucleotides, the CDR3 is TGTGCCAGCAGCTCAGAGGCCTTACAAGAGACCCAGTACTTC. The chain recombines TRBV5-4 with TRBJ2-5; D uncertain. In germline, CDR1 is SGHNT, CDR2 YYREEE (reference sequence). V lost 3 bases to trimming and J lost 2 bases, with 11 bases between them. The CDR3 extends over 14 amino acids.

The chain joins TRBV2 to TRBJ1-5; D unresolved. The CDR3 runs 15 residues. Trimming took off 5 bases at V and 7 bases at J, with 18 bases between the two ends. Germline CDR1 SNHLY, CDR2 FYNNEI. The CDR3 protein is CASSKTGDPGQPQHF. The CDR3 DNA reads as TGTGCCAGCAGTAAGACTGGAGACCCCGGCCAGCCCCAGCATTTT. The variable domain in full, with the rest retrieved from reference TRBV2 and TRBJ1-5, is EPEVTQTPSHQVTQMGQEVILRCVPISNHLYFYWYRQILGQKVEFLVSFYNNEISEKSEIFDDQFSVERPDGSNFTLKIRSTKLEDSAMYFCASSKTGDPGQPQHFGDGTRLSIL.

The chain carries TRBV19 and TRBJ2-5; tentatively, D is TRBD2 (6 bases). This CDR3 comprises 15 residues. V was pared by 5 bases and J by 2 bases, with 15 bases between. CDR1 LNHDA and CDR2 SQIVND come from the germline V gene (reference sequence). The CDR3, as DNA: TGTGCCAGTAGTGTAACCGGGACTTCACAAGAGACCCAGTACTTC. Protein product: CASSVTGTSQETQYF.

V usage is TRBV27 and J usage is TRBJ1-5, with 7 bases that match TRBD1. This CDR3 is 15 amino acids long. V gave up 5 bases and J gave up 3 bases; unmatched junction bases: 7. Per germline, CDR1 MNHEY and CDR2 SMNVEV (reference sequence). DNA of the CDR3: TGTGCCAGCAGTAGCAAGACAGGGATCAATCAGCCCCAGCATTTT. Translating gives CASSSKTGINQPQHF.

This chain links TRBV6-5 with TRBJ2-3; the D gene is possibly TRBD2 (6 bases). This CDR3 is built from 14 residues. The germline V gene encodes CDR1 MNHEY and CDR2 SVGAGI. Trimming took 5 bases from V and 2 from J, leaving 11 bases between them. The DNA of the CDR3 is TGTGCCAGCAGTAGGTCGCGGGACACAGATACGCAGTATTTT. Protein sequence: CASSRSRDTDTQYF.

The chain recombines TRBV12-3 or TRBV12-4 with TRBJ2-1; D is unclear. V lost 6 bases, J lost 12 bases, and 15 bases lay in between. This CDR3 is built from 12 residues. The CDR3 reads CASSPPRKRQFF. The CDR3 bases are TGTGCCAGCAGCCCCCCTCGCAAGAGGCAGTTCTTC.

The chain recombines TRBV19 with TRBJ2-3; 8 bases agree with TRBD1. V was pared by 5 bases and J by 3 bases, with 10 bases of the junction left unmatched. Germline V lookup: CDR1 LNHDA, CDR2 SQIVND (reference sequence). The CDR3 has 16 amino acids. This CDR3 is CASSLGQEERTDTQYF. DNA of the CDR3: TGTGCCAGTAGTTTGGGACAGGAGGAGAGGACAGATACGCAGTATTTT.

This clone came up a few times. The CDR3 region has the DNA TGTGCCAGCTCGCTAATAGCAATAGCGAGCTCCTACGAGCAGTACTTC. This codes for CASSLIAIASSYEQYF. The chain joins TRBV18 to TRBJ2-7; the D gene is possibly TRBD2 (5 bases). This CDR3 is built from 16 residues. The germline gives CDR1 KGHSH, CDR2 LQKENI. V lost 6 bases to trimming and J lost 0 bases, with 18 bases between them.

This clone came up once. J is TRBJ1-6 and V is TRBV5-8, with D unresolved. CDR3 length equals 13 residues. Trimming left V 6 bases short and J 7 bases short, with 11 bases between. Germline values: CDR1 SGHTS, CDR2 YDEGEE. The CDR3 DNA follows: TGTGCCAGCACGCGGGTAGAGAATTCACCCCTCCACTTT. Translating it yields CASTRVENSPLHF.

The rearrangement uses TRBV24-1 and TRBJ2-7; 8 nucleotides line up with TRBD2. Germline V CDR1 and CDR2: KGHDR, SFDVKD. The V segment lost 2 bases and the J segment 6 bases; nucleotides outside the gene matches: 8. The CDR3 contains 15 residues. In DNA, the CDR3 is TGTGCCACCAGTGATTGGGCCGGCGGGAGGTTCGAGCAGTACTTC. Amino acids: CATSDWAGGRFEQYF.